These 15 T cell receptor beta chains originate from one sample sequenced in a study of blood T cells in healthy people across ages. The use of a sample-barcoded 5' primer and a J-beta primer mix characterized a second PCR of about 7 to 12 cycles. TCRdb fed the 5' RACE reads into MiXCR, producing one record per CDR3 protein. The data show over 950,000 distinct CDR3 sequences, 51% seen once. The sequenced sample was blood. These TCRs come from an older woman in good health.

This clonotype was seen a few times. The gene calls are TRBV7-6 and TRBJ2-2; no clear D. In germline, CDR1 is SGHVS, CDR2 FNYEAQ. The CDR3 totals 13 residues. The V gene lost 5 bases and the J gene lost 8 bases, with 12 bases spanning the gap. CDR3: CASSPLSLGELFF. CDR3 DNA: TGTGCCAGCAGCCCCCTTTCCTTAGGGGAGCTGTTTTTT. The entire variable domain, with the rest obtained from reference TRBV7-6 and TRBJ2-2, is as follows: GAGVSQSPRYKVTKRGQDVALRCDPISGHVSLYWYRQALGQGPEFLTYFNYEAQQDKSGLPNDRFSAERPEGSISTLTIQRTEQRDSAMYRCASSPLSLGELFFGEGSRLTVL.

V is TRBV20-1 and J is TRBJ2-1, with D possibly being TRBD1 (5 bases). This CDR3 is built from 13 residues. V was trimmed by 3 bases and J by 3 bases, leaving 9 bases between them. CDR1 and CDR2 (germline): DFQATT, SNEGSKA (reference sequence). CDR3 coding DNA: TGCAGTGCTAGCCCCGACAGCTACAATGAGCAGTTCTTC. Translation gives CSASPDSYNEQFF.

V usage is TRBV30 and J usage is TRBJ1-6; the D gene is possibly TRBD1 (6 bases). The V gene's germline CDR1 is GTSNPN and CDR2 SVGIG (reference sequence). This CDR3 has 15 amino acids. The V end lost 1 base, the J end lost 10 bases, and 17 bases lay between the germline ends. CDR3 sequence (DNA): TGTGCCTGGAGTGGCTGGACAGCTCAAGAATCACCCCTCCACTTT. As protein: CAWSGWTAQESPLHF.

This chain links TRBV4-1 with TRBJ2-1; possibly TRBD1 for D (6 bases). This CDR3 contains 12 residues. The germline V and J ends were trimmed by 2 bases and 7 bases, with 6 bases remaining between them. In germline, CDR1 is MGHRA, CDR2 YSYEKL. CDR3 nucleotide sequence: TGCGCCAGCAGCCAAAGGGGGAATGAGCAGTTCTTC. This sequence encodes CASSQRGNEQFF.

The chain has TRBV5-6 and TRBJ2-7; D is tentatively TRBD1 or TRBD2 (5 bases each). The J call could be wrong; TRBJ2-5 is a better fit for the DNA end. The CDR3 runs to 13 residues. Germline-derived CDR1 and CDR2 are SGHDT and YYEEEE. The CDR3 region has the DNA TGTGCCAGCCGGGGCCTCGAGGGGGAGACCCAGTACTTC. It yields the protein CASRGLEGETQYF.

The chain links TRBV6-2 or TRBV6-3 to TRBJ2-3; D remains unclear. The CDR3 totals 17 residues. Trimming pared 4 bases from V and 0 bases from J, leaving 17 bases between. Germline CDR1 MNHEY, CDR2 SVGEGT. CDR3 in amino acids: CASSLILTATSTDTQYF. The CDR3 nucleotides are TGTGCCAGCAGTTTGATCCTTACAGCTACTAGCACAGATACGCAGTATTTT.

The genes are TRBV7-9 and TRBJ2-7; TRBD2 matches at 10 bases. This CDR3 has 12 amino acids. Germline CDR1 and CDR2: SEHNR and FQNEAQ (reference sequence). With V trimmed by 11 bases and J by 3 bases, 4 bases remained unmatched. CDR3: CALQREGYEQYF. The CDR3 region has the DNA TGTGCCTTACAGCGGGAGGGCTACGAGCAGTACTTC.

This clonotype has only a few counts. The chain links TRBV7-2 to TRBJ2-3, with 7 bases lining up with TRBD1. CDR1 is SGHTA, CDR2 FQGNSA, per germline. J gave up 4 bases and V 5 bases, and 6 bases lay outside the gene matches. The CDR3 is 14 amino acids. The CDR3 reads CASSNRQGSDTQYF. CDR3 DNA sequence: TGTGCCAGCAGCAACCGACAGGGCTCAGATACGCAGTATTTT.

This clonotype was seen a handful of times. DNA of the CDR3: TGCAGCGTCCATGGACTAGCGGACGACGTCGTGGTAAACAATGAGCAGTTCTTC. Amino acids: CSVHGLADDVVVNNEQFF. The V gene is TRBV29-1, the J gene TRBJ2-1, with 10 positions matching TRBD2. Unmatched junction bases numbered 19, after V lost 6 bases and J lost 5 bases. Germline V CDR1 and CDR2: SQVTM, ANQGSEA. The CDR3 has 18 residues.

This clonotype was counted a few times. This chain uses TRBV4-3 with TRBJ2-7, with D unclear. CDR1 is LGHNA and CDR2 is YSLEER in the germline V gene. V was shortened by 0 bases and J by 6 bases, with 9 bases between the two germline ends. This CDR3 region has 13 residues. In nucleotides, the CDR3 is TGCGCCAGCAGCCAAGATGGTGCGAGCGAGCAGTACTTC. Its translation: CASSQDGASEQYF.

This clonotype was seen only once. This sequence joins TRBV7-2 and TRBJ2-7, with a tentative D call TRBD2 (6 bases). The germline V and J ends were trimmed by 0 bases and 3 bases, with 21 bases remaining between them. The germline V gene encodes CDR1 SGHTA and CDR2 FQGNSA. This CDR3 spans 18 amino acids. The CDR3 reads CASSLASGGLARVYEQYF. CDR3 DNA sequence: TGTGCCAGCAGCTTAGCGTCAGGTGGTCTAGCGAGAGTCTACGAGCAGTACTTC.

With regard to this clonotype: One end of the junction varies from germline; a read error may be responsible. V gene TRBV15 combines with J gene TRBJ2-7; no clear D gene. Germline V lookup: CDR1 LNHNV, CDR2 YYDKDF (reference sequence). This CDR3 is 16 amino acids long. CDR3 nucleotide sequence: TGTGCCACCAGCAGAGATCGGGCAGTCTCCTACAATGAGCGGTACTTC. Translating gives CATSRDRAVSYNERYF.

The rearrangement links TRBV9 to TRBJ2-7; 7 bases map to TRBD1. In germline, CDR1 is SGDLS, CDR2 YYNGEE. The CDR3 contains 13 residues. V dropped 5 bases and J dropped 7; count of bases not matched to a gene: 9. CDR3 in DNA: TGTGCCAGCAGTGCTACAGGGGCGAAAGAGCAGTACTTC. It specifies CASSATGAKEQYF.

The chain couples TRBV2 to TRBJ2-5, with D tentatively TRBD1 (6 bases). Trimming pared 5 bases from V and 2 bases from J, leaving 18 bases between. Germline loops: CDR1 SNHLY, CDR2 FYNNEI. The CDR3 runs to 16 residues. DNA for the CDR3: TGTGCCAGCAGTAAGAATACAGGGAGACTTCAAGAGACCCAGTACTTC. Amino acids: CASSKNTGRLQETQYF.

The chain combines TRBV12-3 or TRBV12-4 with TRBJ1-5; D gene uncertain. Trimming left V 5 bases short and J 8 bases short, with 10 bases between. The CDR3 spans 12 residues. CDR3 sequence reads: CASSVIWEPQHF. CDR3 coding DNA: TGTGCCAGCAGTGTTATCTGGGAGCCCCAGCATTTT.